The next 16 T cell receptor beta chains were all read from a single sample in a study of human T cells and chemical hapten exposure. Sample time point: patch test 1, 2 weeks after DPC sensitization. Treatment meaning: therapeutic diphenylcyclopropenone sensitization with weekly scalp DPC. TCRdb re-called the RACE reads through MiXCR, storing one row per CDR3 protein. The sample lists about 340,000 distinct CDR3 sequences; around 7% were seen once. Sequenced material: whole blood, taken in connection with sensitization to the hapten diphenylcyclopropenone (DPC). The receptor set was obtained from a woman in her late teens or twenties with alopecia areata. Some clones in this sample may be carry-over from other donors' samples.

This clonotype showed up many times. The chain recombines TRBV28 with TRBJ2-1; D gene unclear. The CDR3 extends over 14 amino acids. Germline-derived CDR1 and CDR2 are MDHEN and SYDVKM. V was cut by 8 bases and J by 2 bases, with 13 bases left in between. The CDR3 DNA follows: TGTGCCAGCTCCCTGTCTTTTGCCTACAATGAGCAGTTCTTC. It is translated as CASSLSFAYNEQFF. The complete variable domain, with remaining parts taken from reference TRBV28 and TRBJ2-1, reads DVKVTQSSRYLVKRTGEKVFLECVQDMDHENMFWYRQDPGLGLRLIYFSYDVKMKEKGDIPEGYSVSREKKERFSLILESASTNQTSMYLCASSLSFAYNEQFFGPGTRLTVL.

The chain is built from TRBV20-1 and TRBJ2-7, with TRBD1 identical over 9 bases. The CDR3 length is 12 residues. Looked up from germline, CDR1 is DFQATT and CDR2 is SNEGSKA (reference sequence). CDR3 amino acids: CSTPGQGLGQYF. Here the CDR3 DNA reads TGCTCGACCCCGGGACAGGGACTTGGGCAGTACTTC.

This clonotype was observed many times. This sequence joins TRBV3-1 and TRBJ1-6; the D is unclear. The CDR3 sequence is 12 residues long. V lost 2 bases and J lost 9, with 5 bases in between. Germline V gene data show CDR1 as LGHDT and CDR2 as YNNKEL (reference sequence). CDR3 sequence reads: CASSQKGSPLHF. CDR3 coding DNA: TGTGCCAGCAGCCAAAAGGGTTCACCCCTCCACTTT.

This clonotype was seen a few times. V usage is TRBV7-8 and J usage is TRBJ1-1, with TRBD1 matching 7 bases. Trimming removed 1 base from V and 10 bases from J; junction bases left unmatched: 12. The CDR3 spans 15 residues. Germline lookup yields CDR1 SGHVS and CDR2 FQNEAQ. CDR3 nucleotide sequence: TGTGCCAGCAGCTTAGAGACCCGGGACAGTTCAGTAGCTTTCTTT. Translation: CASSLETRDSSVAFF.

This clonotype has a count of ten or more. The rearrangement uses TRBV12-3 or TRBV12-4 and TRBJ2-6; possibly TRBD2 for D (5 bases). V was cut by 6 bases and J by 4 bases, with 7 bases left in between. CDR3 size: 13 residues. CDR3 loop: CASRPGGANVLTF. The CDR3 DNA reads as TGTGCCAGCAGGCCGGGGGGGGCCAACGTCCTGACTTTC.

The V and J genes are TRBV7-9 and TRBJ1-1; 7 positions match TRBD1. CDR3 length: 12 amino acids. V dropped 2 bases and J dropped 8; count of bases not matched to a gene: 2. CDR1 and CDR2 from the germline V gene are SEHNR and FQNEAQ (reference sequence). CDR3 bases: TGTGCCAGCAGCTTACCAGGGGGAGAAGCTTTCTTT. It is translated as CASSLPGGEAFF.

The rearrangement joins TRBV11-2 to TRBJ2-4; the D gene is possibly TRBD1 (5 bases). V lost 3 bases, J lost 0 bases, and 9 bases lay in between. This CDR3 is 15 amino acids long. Germline V CDR1 and CDR2: SGHAT, FQNNGV. The CDR3 bases are TGTGCCAGCAGCTTCCCGACAGTAGCCAAAAACATTCAGTACTTC. Its translation is CASSFPTVAKNIQYF.

The chain employs TRBV7-9 and TRBJ1-1; D possibly corresponds to TRBD1 (6 bases). V lost 5 bases and J lost 3, with 16 bases in between. The CDR3 is made up of 15 amino acids. The germline V gene has CDR1 SEHNR and CDR2 FQNEAQ (reference sequence). This CDR3 reads CASSPSEGEYTEAFF. CDR3 DNA sequence: TGTGCCAGCAGCCCGAGCGAGGGGGAATACACTGAAGCTTTCTTT.

This clonotype has only a few counts. J is TRBJ2-1 and V is TRBV12-3 or TRBV12-4, with 8 bases fitting TRBD2. The CDR3 has 16 residues. Trimming at V came to 6 bases and at J to 5 bases, leaving 12 bases not matched to a gene. The CDR3 here is CASRPPVAGKHNEQFF. The CDR3 DNA reads as TGTGCCAGCAGACCACCTGTAGCGGGGAAACACAATGAGCAGTTCTTC.

This clonotype was observed many times. The chain's CDR3 is CASSFSLNTEAFF. CDR3 nucleotide sequence: TGTGCCAGCAGTTTTTCGCTGAACACTGAAGCTTTCTTT. The chain joins TRBV6-5 to TRBJ1-1; D gene uncertain. The CDR3 runs to 13 residues. Trimming stripped 4 bases from V and 0 bases from J, with 6 bases between. Germline CDR1 reads MNHEY; CDR2 reads SVGAGI.

The chain combines TRBV4-2 with TRBJ1-1, with 7 bases aligning to TRBD1. The CDR3 spans 20 residues. After removal of 4 bases from V and 1 base from J, the junction contained 21 bases not matched to a gene. The germline CDR1 and CDR2 sequences are LGHNA and YNFKEQ. Here the CDR3 DNA reads TGTGCCAGCAGCCTCCGGGACAGTCTTTACCTCCCGGGATGGAACACTGAAGCTTTCTTT. This translates into CASSLRDSLYLPGWNTEAFF.

This clonotype was recorded at least ten times. V gene TRBV7-3 combines with J gene TRBJ2-5; the match to TRBD2 covers 14 bases. The CDR3 sequence is 16 residues long. Germline values: CDR1 SGHTA, CDR2 FQGTGA. Trimming cost V 5 bases and J 5 bases; bases outside gene matches: 7. CDR3 loop: CASSPTSGGVWETQYF. The CDR3, as DNA: TGTGCCAGCAGCCCGACTAGCGGGGGGGTTTGGGAGACCCAGTACTTC.

This clonotype has just a few counts. Here the CDR3 DNA reads TGTGCCAGCATTGGGGCCAACGTCCTGACTTTC. This encodes CASIGANVLTF. This chain uses TRBV11-2 with TRBJ2-6; D is uncertain. This CDR3 has 11 residues. Per the germline V gene, CDR1 is SGHAT and CDR2 is FQNNGV. Trimming stripped 7 bases from V and 3 bases from J, with 1 base between.

The chain couples TRBV18 to TRBJ2-3; D may be TRBD2 (5 bases). V dropped 3 bases and J dropped 1 base, with 11 bases sitting between them. CDR3 size: 15 residues. CDR1 KGHSH and CDR2 LQKENI come from the germline V gene. The CDR3 DNA sequence: TGTGCCAGCTCACCCGGACTCCCTGGCACAGATACGCAGTATTTT. Amino acid sequence: CASSPGLPGTDTQYF.

This clonotype has more than one count but fewer than ten. An end of the junction does not agree with germline; a read error may underlie this. The chain combines TRBV20-1 with TRBJ2-3, with TRBD1 matching over 9 bases. Germline V gives CDR1 DFQATT, CDR2 SNEGSKA (reference sequence). The CDR3 has 15 amino acids. The CDR3 region is CSARAGTGRADTQYF. For the CDR3, the DNA is TGCAGTGCCAGAGCCGGGACAGGGAGGGCAGATACGCAGTATTTT.

This chain links TRBV3-1 with TRBJ2-5; the D gene is possibly TRBD1 (6 bases). This CDR3 spans 13 amino acids. V was clipped by 8 bases and J by 4 bases, with 14 bases between them. Germline CDR1 is LGHDT and CDR2 is YNNKEL (reference sequence). CDR3 sequence reads: CASRLQGRETQYF. In DNA form, the CDR3 reads TGTGCCAGCCGTCTACAGGGTAGAGAGACCCAGTACTTC.